A single sample is the source of the 7 T cell receptor beta chains below, sequenced in a study of T cells after yellow fever vaccination. TCRdb re-analysed the 5' RACE reads in MiXCR, keeping a single row per CDR3 protein. The sample holds 250,000 to 300,000 distinct CDR3 sequences; 5.2% are singletons and the top ten take 3% to 4%. Sequencing used CD4+ T cells sorted from PBMCs, obtained on the day of the yellow fever booster vaccination. The receptors were gathered from a man in his late teens or twenties who received the YFV17D yellow fever vaccine.

There are many counts of this clonotype. CDR3 loop: CASSFSRRLNTGELFF. The CDR3 DNA reads as TGTGCCAGCAGTTTTAGTCGGAGATTGAACACCGGGGAGCTGTTTTTT. V gene TRBV28 combines with J gene TRBJ2-2; D call uncertain. The germline V and J ends were trimmed by 3 bases and 1 base, with 12 bases remaining between them. This CDR3 region has 16 residues. Germline CDR1 reads MDHEN; CDR2 reads SYDVKM.

This clonotype was observed a few times. V is TRBV27 and J is TRBJ1-5; D unresolved. V shed 3 bases and J shed 7 bases, with 10 bases lying between them. The CDR3 spans 13 residues. CDR1 and CDR2 from the germline V gene are MNHEY and SMNVEV (reference sequence). Here the CDR3 DNA reads TGTGCCAGCAGTTTGAGGGTGAGGCAGCCCCAGCATTTT. Translation: CASSLRVRQPQHF.

The chain carries TRBV2 and TRBJ2-3; D is unclear. V was pared by 0 bases and J by 2 bases, with 9 bases between. Germline CDR1 SNHLY, CDR2 FYNNEI. The length of the CDR3 is 15 residues. Here the CDR3 DNA reads TGTGCCAGCAGTGAAGCTCTACGGGTCACAGATACGCAGTATTTT. Translating it yields CASSEALRVTDTQYF.

This clonotype was picked up a small number of times. The chain employs TRBV19 and TRBJ2-2, with a tentative D call TRBD2 (5 bases). Trimming took off 6 bases at V and 4 bases at J, with 18 bases between the two ends. The CDR3 loop spans 16 amino acids. From germline, CDR1 is LNHDA and CDR2 SQIVND (reference sequence). The CDR3 nucleotides are TGTGCCAGTAGCCTAGCCCGGGTCTTATTCACCGGGGAGCTGTTTTTT. Protein sequence: CASSLARVLFTGELFF.

This sequence joins TRBV21-1 and TRBJ1-4. TRBV21-1 corresponds to a pseudogene. This CDR3 region has 14 residues. The CDR3 region has the DNA TGTGCCAGCAGAAAAACGGGGGTCGAGGAAAAACTGTTTTTT. Translated: CASRKTGVEEKLFF.

At least ten counts were recorded for this clonotype. The chain combines TRBV18 with TRBJ2-1, with 12 nucleotides matching TRBD2. The J segment lost 6 bases and the V segment lost 3 bases, leaving 3 bases of the junction unmatched. This CDR3 contains 15 residues. The germline gives CDR1 KGHSH, CDR2 LQKENI. The DNA for the CDR3 is TGTGCCAGCTCACCGCGGACTAGCGGGACCAATGAGCAGTTCTTC. The encoded protein is CASSPRTSGTNEQFF.

This clonotype was detected only a few times. The CDR3 loop reads CATRGAGGSYEQYV. The CDR3 DNA follows: TGTGCCACTCGGGGAGCGGGGGGCTCCTACGAGCAGTACGTC. The genes are TRBV28 and TRBJ2-7; TRBD2 aligns across 9 bases. The CDR3 has 14 residues. V dropped 10 bases and J dropped 0; count of bases not matched to a gene: 7. CDR1 is MDHEN, CDR2 SYDVKM, per germline.